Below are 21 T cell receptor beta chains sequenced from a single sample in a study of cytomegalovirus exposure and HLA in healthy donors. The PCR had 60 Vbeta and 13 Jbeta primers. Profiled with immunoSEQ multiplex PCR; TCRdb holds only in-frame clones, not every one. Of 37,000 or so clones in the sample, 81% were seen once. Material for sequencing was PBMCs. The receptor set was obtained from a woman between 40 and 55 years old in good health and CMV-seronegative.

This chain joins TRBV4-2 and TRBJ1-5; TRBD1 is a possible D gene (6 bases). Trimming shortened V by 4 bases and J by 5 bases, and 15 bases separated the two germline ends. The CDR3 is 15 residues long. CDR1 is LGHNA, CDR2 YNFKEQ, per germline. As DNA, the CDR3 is TGTGCCAGCAGCCCGGCCGTGGACAGTCATCAGCCCCAGCATTTT. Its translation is CASSPAVDSHQPQHF.

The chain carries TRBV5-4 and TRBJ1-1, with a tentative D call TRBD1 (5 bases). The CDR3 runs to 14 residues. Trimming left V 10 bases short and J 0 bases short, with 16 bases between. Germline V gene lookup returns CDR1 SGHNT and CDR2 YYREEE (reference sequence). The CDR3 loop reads CASARRGVNTEAFF. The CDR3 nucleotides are TGTGCCTCCGCAAGGCGGGGGGTGAACACTGAAGCTTTCTTT.

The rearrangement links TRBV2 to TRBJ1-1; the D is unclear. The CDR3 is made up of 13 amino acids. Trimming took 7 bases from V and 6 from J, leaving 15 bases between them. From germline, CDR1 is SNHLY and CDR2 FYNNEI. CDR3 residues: CASKREIGAEAFF. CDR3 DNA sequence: TGTGCCAGCAAGAGGGAGATCGGGGCTGAAGCTTTCTTT.

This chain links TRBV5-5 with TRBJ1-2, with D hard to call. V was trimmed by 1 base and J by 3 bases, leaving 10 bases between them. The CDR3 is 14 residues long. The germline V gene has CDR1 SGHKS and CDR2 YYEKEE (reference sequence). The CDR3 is CASSLMRVDYGYTF. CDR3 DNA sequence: TGTGCCAGCAGCTTGATGAGGGTAGACTATGGCTACACCTTC.

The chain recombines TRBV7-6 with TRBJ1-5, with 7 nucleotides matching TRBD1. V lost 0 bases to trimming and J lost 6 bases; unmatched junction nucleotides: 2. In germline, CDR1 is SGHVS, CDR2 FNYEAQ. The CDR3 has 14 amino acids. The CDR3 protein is CASSLAQGGQPQHF. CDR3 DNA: TGTGCCAGCAGCTTAGCGCAGGGGGGTCAGCCCCAGCATTTT. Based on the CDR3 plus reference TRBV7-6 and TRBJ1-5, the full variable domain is GAGVSQSPRYKVTKRGQDVALRCDPISGHVSLYWYRQALGQGPEFLTYFNYEAQQDKSGLPNDRFSAERPEGSISTLTIQRTEQRDSAMYRCASSLAQGGQPQHFGDGTRLSIL.

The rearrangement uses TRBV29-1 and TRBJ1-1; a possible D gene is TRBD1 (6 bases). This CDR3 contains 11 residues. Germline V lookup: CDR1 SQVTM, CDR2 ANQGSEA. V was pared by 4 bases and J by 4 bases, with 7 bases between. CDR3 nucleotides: TGCAGCGTTGGAGGGGGCACTGAAGCTTTCTTT. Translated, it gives CSVGGGTEAFF.

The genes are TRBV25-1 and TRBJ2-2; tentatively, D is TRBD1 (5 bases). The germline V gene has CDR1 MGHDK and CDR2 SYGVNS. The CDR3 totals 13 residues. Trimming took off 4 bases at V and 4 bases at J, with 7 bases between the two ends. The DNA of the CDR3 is TGTGCCAGCAGTGCACAGGCCACCGGGGAGCTGTTTTTT. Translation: CASSAQATGELFF.

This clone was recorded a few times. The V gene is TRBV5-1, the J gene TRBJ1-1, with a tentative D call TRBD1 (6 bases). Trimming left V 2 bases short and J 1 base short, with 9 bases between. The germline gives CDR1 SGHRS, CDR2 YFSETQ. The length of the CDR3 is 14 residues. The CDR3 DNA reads TGCGCCAGCAGCTTCACAGGGAAGAACACTGAAGCTTTCTTT. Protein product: CASSFTGKNTEAFF.

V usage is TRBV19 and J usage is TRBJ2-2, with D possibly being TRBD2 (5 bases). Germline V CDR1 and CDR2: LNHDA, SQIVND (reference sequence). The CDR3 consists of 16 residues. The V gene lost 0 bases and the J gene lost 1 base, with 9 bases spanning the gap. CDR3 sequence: CASSIEEELNTGELFF. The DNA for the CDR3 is TGTGCCAGTAGTATAGAGGAGGAGTTGAACACCGGGGAGCTGTTTTTT.

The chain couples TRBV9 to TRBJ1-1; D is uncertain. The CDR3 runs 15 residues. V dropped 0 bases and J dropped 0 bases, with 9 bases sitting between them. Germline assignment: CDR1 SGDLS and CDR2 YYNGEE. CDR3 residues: CASSVDGLMNTEAFF. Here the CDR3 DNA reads TGTGCCAGCAGCGTAGATGGCCTTATGAACACTGAAGCTTTCTTT. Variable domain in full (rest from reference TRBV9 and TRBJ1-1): DSGVTQTPKHLITATGQRVTLRCSPRSGDLSVYWYQQSLDQGLQFLIQYYNGEERAKGNILERFSAQQFPDLHSELNLSSLELGDSALYFCASSVDGLMNTEAFFGQGTRLTVV.

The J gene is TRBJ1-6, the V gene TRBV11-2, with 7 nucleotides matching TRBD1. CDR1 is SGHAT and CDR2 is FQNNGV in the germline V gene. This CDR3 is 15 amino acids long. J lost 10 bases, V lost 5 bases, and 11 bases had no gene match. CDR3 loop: CASSQTRDSASPLHF. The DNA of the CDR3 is TGTGCCAGCAGCCAAACCCGGGACAGCGCGTCACCCCTCCACTTT. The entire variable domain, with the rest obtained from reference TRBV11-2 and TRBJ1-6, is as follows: EAGVAQSPRYKIIEKRQSVAFWCNPISGHATLYWYQQILGQGPKLLIQFQNNGVVDDSQLPKDRFSAERLKGVDSTLKIQPAKLEDSAVYLCASSQTRDSASPLHFGNGTRLTVT.

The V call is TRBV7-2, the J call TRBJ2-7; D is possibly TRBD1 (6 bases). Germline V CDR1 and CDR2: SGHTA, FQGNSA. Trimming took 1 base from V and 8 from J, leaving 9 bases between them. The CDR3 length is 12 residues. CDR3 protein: CASSLDREQQYF. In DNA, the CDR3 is TGTGCCAGCAGCTTAGACAGGGAACAGCAGTACTTC. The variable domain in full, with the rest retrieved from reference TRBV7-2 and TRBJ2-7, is GAGVSQSPSNKVTEKGKDVELRCDPISGHTALYWYRQSLGQGLEFLIYFQGNSAPDKSGLPSDRFSAERTGGSVSTLTIQRTQQEDSAVYLCASSLDREQQYFGPGTRLTVT.

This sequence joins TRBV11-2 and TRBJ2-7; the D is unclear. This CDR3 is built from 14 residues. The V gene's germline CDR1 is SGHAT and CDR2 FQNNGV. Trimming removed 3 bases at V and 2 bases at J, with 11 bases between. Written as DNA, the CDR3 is TGTGCCAGCAGCTTCACGACAACCACCTACGAGCAGTACGTC. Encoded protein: CASSFTTTTYEQYV.

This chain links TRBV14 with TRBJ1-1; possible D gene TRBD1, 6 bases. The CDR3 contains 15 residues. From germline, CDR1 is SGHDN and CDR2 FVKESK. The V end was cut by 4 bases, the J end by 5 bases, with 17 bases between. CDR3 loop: CASSPITGLVTEAFF. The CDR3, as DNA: TGTGCCAGCAGCCCTATCACAGGGCTGGTGACTGAAGCTTTCTTT.

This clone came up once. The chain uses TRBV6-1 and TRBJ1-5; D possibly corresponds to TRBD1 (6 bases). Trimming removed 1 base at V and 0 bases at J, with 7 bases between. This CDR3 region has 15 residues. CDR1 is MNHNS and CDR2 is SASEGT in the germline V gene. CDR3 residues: CASSEGQVSNQPQHF. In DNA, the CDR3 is TGTGCCAGCAGTGAAGGACAGGTTAGCAATCAGCCCCAGCATTTT.

The CDR3 DNA reads as TGCGCCAGCAGCCAAGACAGGGAGGACGAGCAGTACTTC. It specifies CASSQDREDEQYF. This chain links TRBV4-3 with TRBJ2-7; the D gene is possibly TRBD2 (6 bases). The CDR3 is 13 residues long. The germline CDR1 and CDR2 sequences are LGHNA and YSLEER. Trimming removed 0 bases from V and 5 bases from J, with 8 bases in between.

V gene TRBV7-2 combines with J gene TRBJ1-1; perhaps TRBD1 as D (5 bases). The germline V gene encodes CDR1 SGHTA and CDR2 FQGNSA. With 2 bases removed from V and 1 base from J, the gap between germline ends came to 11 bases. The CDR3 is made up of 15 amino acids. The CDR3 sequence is CASSLRTTGNTEAFF. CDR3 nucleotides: TGTGCCAGCAGCTTACGTACTACAGGGAACACTGAAGCTTTCTTT.

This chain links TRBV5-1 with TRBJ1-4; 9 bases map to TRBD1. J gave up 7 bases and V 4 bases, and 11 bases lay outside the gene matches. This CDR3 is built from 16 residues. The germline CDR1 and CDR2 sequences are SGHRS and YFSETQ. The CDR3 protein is CASSRGGQGVGEKLFF. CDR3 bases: TGCGCCAGCAGCCGAGGGGGACAGGGAGTCGGTGAAAAACTGTTTTTT.

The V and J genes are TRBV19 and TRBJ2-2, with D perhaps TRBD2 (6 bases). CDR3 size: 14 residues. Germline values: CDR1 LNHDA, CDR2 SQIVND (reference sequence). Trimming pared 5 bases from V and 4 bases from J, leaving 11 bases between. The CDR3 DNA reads TGTGCCAGTAGTCCTCTGGGGGGCACCGGGGAGCTGTTTTTT. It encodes CASSPLGGTGELFF.

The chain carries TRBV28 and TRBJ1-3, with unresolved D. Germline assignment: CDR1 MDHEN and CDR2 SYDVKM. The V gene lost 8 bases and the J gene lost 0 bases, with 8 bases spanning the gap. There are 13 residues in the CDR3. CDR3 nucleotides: TGTGCCAGCGGCAGTTTCTCTGGAAACACCATATATTTT. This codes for CASGSFSGNTIYF.

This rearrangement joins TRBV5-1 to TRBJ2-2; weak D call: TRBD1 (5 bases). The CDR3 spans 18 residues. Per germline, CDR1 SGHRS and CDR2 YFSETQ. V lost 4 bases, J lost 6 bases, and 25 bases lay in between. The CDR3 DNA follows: TGCGCCAGCAGCGCCTGGACCAATCAGGGAAGGTTAGCCGGGGAGCTGTTTTTT. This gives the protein CASSAWTNQGRLAGELFF.